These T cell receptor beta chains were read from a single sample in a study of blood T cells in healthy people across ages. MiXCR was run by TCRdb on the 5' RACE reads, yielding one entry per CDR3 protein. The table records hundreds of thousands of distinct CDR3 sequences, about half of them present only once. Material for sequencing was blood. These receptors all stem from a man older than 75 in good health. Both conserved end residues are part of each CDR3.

CASSPLSRPRTDTQYF	TRBV18	TRBJ2-3
CAISDPGTSGTHSYNEQFF	TRBV10-3	TRBJ2-1
CATSRDPLAQETQYF	TRBV15	TRBJ2-5
CSARPGDGRIDEKLFF	TRBV20-1	TRBJ1-4
CASSWDYKNIQYF	TRBV27	TRBJ2-4
CSVDSPGSSTDTQYF	TRBV29-1	TRBJ2-3
CASSLTVDMRTDTQYF	TRBV7-2	TRBJ2-3
CASRTGGTGYTF	TRBV6-2/TRBV6-3	TRBJ1-2
CASSYSRSYEQYF	TRBV6-5	TRBJ2-7
CASISRTEGSEQYF	TRBV5-1	TRBJ2-7
CASSYFQDRGSKNIQYF	TRBV6-5	NA
CSARRSGSSTDTQYF	TRBV20-1	TRBJ2-3
CASSLWDGGGYNEQFF	TRBV5-1	TRBJ2-1
CSVEGIAGVSYNEQYF	TRBV29-1	NA
CATYGLAGHQETQYF	TRBV7-8	TRBJ2-5
CSVEDRGASGRTYEQYF	TRBV29-1	TRBJ2-7
CSARDRGGRVANYGYTF	TRBV20-1	TRBJ1-2
CASSWTSGSYEQFF	TRBV3-1	TRBJ2-1
CASSTSRATSGRTSTDTQYF	TRBV6-1	TRBJ2-3
CASSHLSGQTYGYTF	TRBV21-1	TRBJ1-2
CASSPIRYYEQYF	TRBV7-2	NA
CASGQVLKTNYGYTF	TRBV4-2	TRBJ1-2
CASSLRRTGGEAFF	TRBV7-2	TRBJ1-1
CASSPVGQETQYF	TRBV18	TRBJ2-5
CASSEQGLTGELFF	TRBV19	TRBJ2-2
CASSPRTSYNNEQFF	TRBV7-8	TRBJ2-1
CASSQDNRAEKLFF	TRBV18	TRBJ1-4
CATSGRAASTDTQYF	TRBV24-1	TRBJ2-3
CASSFPGQVSGANVLTF	TRBV5-1	TRBJ2-6
CASSPRRGGYGYTF	TRBV27	TRBJ1-2
CASSGTSQETQYF	TRBV12-3/TRBV12-4	TRBJ2-5
CASSLLRDNERYF	TRBV12-3/TRBV12-4	TRBJ2-5
CASSLTSGRAYEQYF	TRBV5-1	TRBJ2-7
CASRRLDHEQFF	TRBV6-6	TRBJ2-1
CASSLGTLGFNEQYF	TRBV27	TRBJ2-7
CASSPRATDTQYF	TRBV27	TRBJ2-3
CASSISGRRSSYNEQFF	TRBV12-3/TRBV12-4	TRBJ2-1
CASSSGQGAHEQYF	TRBV12-3/TRBV12-4	TRBJ2-7
CSVPGRTGTEAFF	TRBV29-1	TRBJ1-1
CSGQQGENEQFF	TRBV20-1	TRBJ2-1
CGWQHGNYGYTF	TRBV12-3/TRBV12-4	TRBJ1-2
CASSLTLGNTEAFF	TRBV7-2	TRBJ1-1
CASSLVGTNEQFF	TRBV7-2	TRBJ2-1
CSVQRGEELFF	TRBV29-1	TRBJ1-4
CASSYSTREGQTQYF	TRBV6-6	TRBJ2-5
CASSQTRLAGVVSVGTQYF	TRBV12-3/TRBV12-4	TRBJ2-7
CATSDTPGREQFF	TRBV24-1	TRBJ2-1
CSAGQGVNEQYF	TRBV29-1	TRBJ2-7
CSATLGTTSRSTQYF	TRBV20-1	TRBJ2-3
CASSLTVNLNEQFF	TRBV7-2	TRBJ2-1
CSVAAAGELFF	TRBV29-1	TRBJ2-2
CSARDRIRGLSVKNIQYF	TRBV20-1	TRBJ2-4
CSVPAGDYQETQYF	TRBV20-1	TRBJ2-5
CASSLTPRGDIQYF	TRBV7-9	TRBJ2-4
CAISPLAGGENIQYF	TRBV10-3	TRBJ2-4